These T cell receptor beta chains were read from a single sample in a study of blood T cell repertoires in COVID-19. Method: immunoSEQ multiplex PCR; TCRdb's copy keeps in-frame clones and lacks some. The sample consists of about 430,000 clones, about 88% of them appearing once. Sequencing was performed on PBMCs or T cells enriched from blood (not recorded which). The receptors stem from a woman aged 18-29 years who had been exposed to COVID-19. Each CDR3 is given with its conserved first and last residue. The D gene is left open where the match is weak. Expanded clones get a size class; other rows say once, few or many, or leave the size out.

J	V	D	size	CDR3	DNA
TRBJ2-5	TRBV5-1	TRBD2	-	CASSLTTSGETQYF	TGCGCCAGCAGCCTCACAACTAGCGGAGAGACCCAGTACTTC
TRBJ1-1	TRBV6-4	-	few	CASSVEMNTEAFF	TGTGCCAGCAGTGTTGAGATGAACACTGAAGCTTTCTTT
TRBJ2-1	TRBV6-2/TRBV6-3	-	-	CASSYRTYNEQFF	TGTGCCAGCAGTTACCGGACTTACAATGAGCAGTTCTTC
TRBJ2-7	TRBV28	TRBD2	-	CASSLPTSGSKVQYF	TGTGCCAGCAGTTTACCGACTAGCGGGAGTAAGGTGCAGTACTTC
TRBJ2-1	TRBV6-5	TRBD2	few	CASRYGRASSYNEQFF	TGTGCCAGCAGATACGGGAGGGCGAGCTCCTACAATGAGCAGTTCTTC
TRBJ1-5	TRBV6-5	TRBD1	once	CASSSRWTGRNQPQHF	TGTGCCAGCAGTTCCCGATGGACAGGGAGAAATCAGCCCCAGCATTTT
TRBJ2-3	TRBV18	TRBD1	-	CASSGTGTSTDTQYF	TGTGCCAGCTCAGGGACAGGCACTAGCACAGATACGCAGTATTTT
TRBJ1-5	TRBV2	-	-	CASNMGGGSNQPQHF	TGTGCCAGCAACATGGGAGGAGGTAGCAATCAGCCCCAGCATTTT
TRBJ1-1	TRBV28	-	-	CASSFYSGANTEAFF	TGTGCCAGCAGTTTTTACTCAGGGGCGAACACTGAAGCTTTCTTT
TRBJ2-7	TRBV12-3/TRBV12-4	-	-	CASSFREWYEQYF	TGTGCCAGCAGCTTCCGGGAATGGTACGAGCAGTACTTC
TRBJ1-1	TRBV24-1	TRBD1	-	CATSSGQGVTEAFF	TGTGCCACCAGTAGCGGACAGGGGGTCACTGAAGCTTTCTTT
TRBJ2-5	TRBV27	TRBD2	-	CASSLIREGETQYF	TGTGCCAGCAGTTTGATCAGGGAGGGGGAGACCCAGTACTTC
TRBJ2-1	TRBV5-3	-	-	CARSLGASSYNEQFF	TGTGCCAGAAGCTTGGGGGCCTCGTCCTACAATGAGCAGTTCTTC
TRBJ2-3	TRBV7-2	TRBD2	-	CASTPSGNTDTQYF	TGTGCCAGCACTCCTAGCGGGAACACAGATACGCAGTATTTT
TRBJ2-1	TRBV2	TRBD2	-	CASSGERGAHNEQFF	TGTGCCAGCAGTGGCGAGCGGGGGGCACACAATGAGCAGTTCTTC
TRBJ2-1	TRBV27	TRBD1	-	CASSLGTGGGNEQFF	TGTGCCAGCAGTTTAGGGACAGGGGGTGGCAATGAGCAGTTCTTC
TRBJ2-1	TRBV6-4	TRBD1	-	CASSDPKVTGQGNEQFF	TGTGCCAGCAGTGACCCGAAAGTGACGGGACAGGGCAATGAGCAGTTCTTC
TRBJ1-5	TRBV28	-	-	CASNRAFGNQPQHF	TGTGCCAGCAACAGGGCGTTTGGCAATCAGCCCCAGCATTTT
TRBJ2-1	TRBV7-2	-	-	CASSLEWGGAVGEQFF	TGTGCCAGCAGCCTCGAGTGGGGGGGGGCCGTTGGTGAGCAGTTCTTC
TRBJ2-1	TRBV5-1	-	-	CASSLAPLSSYNEQFF	TGCGCCAGCAGCTTGGCCCCGCTGAGCTCCTACAATGAGCAGTTCTTC
TRBJ1-5	TRBV7-8	-	-	CASSPRVSNQPQHF	TGTGCCAGCAGCCCGAGAGTTAGCAATCAGCCCCAGCATTTT
TRBJ2-7	TRBV7-2	-	-	CASSLRAQGPYEQYF	TGTGCCAGCAGCTTACGTGCGCAGGGGCCTTACGAGCAGTACTTC
TRBJ1-5	TRBV18	-	-	CASSPTDRYNQPQHF	TGTGCCAGCTCACCGACGGACAGATACAATCAGCCCCAGCATTTT
TRBJ1-1	TRBV5-6	-	-	CASSLGWGDTEAFF	TGTGCCAGCAGCTTGGGGTGGGGCGACACTGAAGCTTTCTTT
TRBJ2-1	TRBV4-1	-	once	CASSWVGGSYNEQFF	TGCGCCAGCAGCTGGGTAGGGGGCTCCTACAATGAGCAGTTCTTC
TRBJ2-7	TRBV5-4	TRBD2	-	CASSLGQGRTSGRTYEQYF	TGTGCCAGCAGCTTGGGGCAGGGGCGGACTAGCGGACGGACCTACGAGCAGTACTTC
TRBJ1-6	TRBV7-2	-	-	CASSLVNIGVYNSPLHF	TGTGCCAGCAGCTTAGTGAATATCGGGGTCTACAATTCACCCCTCCACTTT
TRBJ1-2	TRBV10-3	TRBD1	-	CAISDPGQGLGGYTF	TGTGCCATCAGTGACCCGGGACAGGGGCTGGGAGGCTACACCTTC
TRBJ1-1	TRBV28	TRBD1	-	CASSLARGSTEAFF	TGTGCCAGCAGTTTGGCCAGGGGGAGCACTGAAGCTTTCTTT
TRBJ2-2	TRBV4-1	TRBD1	few	CASSHDAGQGYTGELFF	TGCGCCAGCAGCCATGACGCGGGACAGGGTTACACCGGGGAGCTGTTTTTT
TRBJ2-7	TRBV9	-	-	CASSATTGGGPYEQYF	TGTGCCAGCAGCGCAACTACAGGGGGGGGCCCCTACGAGCAGTACTTC
TRBJ2-3	TRBV24-1	-	-	CATSARTDTQYF	TGTGCCACCAGTGCTCGCACAGATACGCAGTATTTT
TRBJ2-7	TRBV3-1/TRBV3-2	TRBD2	-	CASSLAGLVGAYEQYF	TGTGCCAGCAGCCTGGCCGGACTAGTTGGGGCCTACGAGCAGTACTTC
TRBJ1-3	TRBV3-1/TRBV3-2	-	-	CASSQAYGLLNTIYF	TGTGCCAGCAGCCAAGCGTACGGACTTCTAAACACCATATATTTT
TRBJ1-4	TRBV29-1	TRBD1	-	CSVLGQGLTTNEKLFF	TGCAGCGTCCTGGGACAGGGGCTAACAACTAATGAAAAACTGTTTTTT
TRBJ2-7	TRBV10-3	-	-	CAISQQGGNYEQYF	TGTGCCATCAGTCAACAGGGGGGGAACTACGAGCAGTACTTC
TRBJ1-6	TRBV5-4	-	-	CASSSLQGQGDNSPLHF	TGTGCCAGCAGCTCTCTTCAGGGCCAAGGGGATAATTCACCCCTCCACTTT
TRBJ1-2	TRBV28	-	-	CASSPIPGYRQVGSYGYTF	TGTGCCAGCAGTCCGATCCCGGGATATCGACAGGTCGGAAGCTATGGCTACACCTTC
TRBJ1-4	TRBV6-5	-	-	CASSYSSSYNEKLFF	TGTGCCAGCAGTTACTCGAGTTCATATAATGAAAAACTGTTTTTT
TRBJ2-7	TRBV13	TRBD2	-	CASSYASGRAGKYF	TGTGCCAGCAGCTACGCTAGCGGGAGGGCCGGAAAGTACTTC
TRBJ1-6	TRBV28	-	-	CASGVRASPLHF	TGTGCCAGCGGTGTGAGGGCTTCACCCCTCCACTTT
TRBJ1-2	TRBV3-1/TRBV3-2	TRBD1	-	CASSPTGTGGYGYTF	TGTGCCAGCAGCCCAACCGGGACAGGGGGCTATGGCTACACCTTC
TRBJ2-7	TRBV6-5	-	-	CASSYFAPPSSEQYF	TGTGCCAGCAGTTACTTTGCACCTCCAAGCTCGGAGCAGTACTTC
TRBJ1-1	TRBV7-9	-	-	CASTLDSFNTEAFF	TGTGCCAGCACCTTGGACAGCTTTAACACTGAAGCTTTCTTT
TRBJ2-1	TRBV5-1	-	-	CASSLGGNLGNEQFF	TGCGCCAGCAGCTTGGGAGGCAATCTGGGCAATGAGCAGTTCTTC
TRBJ1-6	TRBV14	-	-	CASSVFMGANSPLHF	TGTGCCAGCAGCGTCTTCATGGGGGCAAATTCACCCCTCCACTTT
TRBJ1-1	TRBV20-1	-	-	CSASTAGAYTEAFF	TGCAGTGCTAGTACTGCAGGGGCATACACTGAAGCTTTCTTT
TRBJ1-2	TRBV27	TRBD1	-	CASSFRDRVGYGYTF	TGTGCCAGCAGTTTCCGGGACAGGGTCGGCTATGGCTACACCTTC
TRBJ1-4	TRBV14	TRBD1	-	CASSRTGQGREKLFF	TGTGCCAGCAGCCGGACGGGACAGGGGAGGGAAAAACTGTTTTTT
TRBJ2-5	TRBV13	TRBD2	-	CASSRASGGDQETQYF	TGTGCCAGCAGCCGTGCTAGCGGGGGGGATCAAGAGACCCAGTACTTC
TRBJ2-1	TRBV5-1	-	-	CASSLSSYNEQFF	TGCGCCAGCAGCCTCTCCTCCTACAATGAGCAGTTCTTC
TRBJ2-1	TRBV19	-	-	CASKQSASNEQFF	TGTGCCAGTAAGCAATCTGCCTCTAATGAGCAGTTCTTC
TRBJ2-3	TRBV2	TRBD2	-	CASSRTSGYTDTQYF	TGTGCCAGCAGTCGGACTAGCGGGTATACAGATACGCAGTATTTT